The rows below give T cell receptor beta chains drawn from one sample of a study of shared clonotypes between healthy human individuals. Profiled with immunoSEQ multiplex PCR; TCRdb holds only in-frame clones, not every one. The table records approximately 2.5 million clones, around 94% of them present only once. The sample was naive CD4+ T cells sorted from blood. The source of these receptors is a man aged 18 to 29 in good health. Both conserved end residues are part of each CDR3. The order of the fields is D gene, V gene, J gene, CDR3 DNA, CDR3 protein. D genes are given only for firm matches.

D gene: TRBD1
V gene: TRBV28
J gene: TRBJ1-4
CDR3 DNA: TGTGCCAGCAGTATCGGACAGGGCCTCAATGAAAAACTGTTTTTT
CDR3 protein: CASSIGQGLNEKLFF

D gene: TRBD1
V gene: TRBV6-1
J gene: TRBJ2-1
CDR3 DNA: TGTGCCAGCCAGGCCACAGGGGGCTACAATGAGCAGTTCTTC
CDR3 protein: CASQATGGYNEQFF

D gene: -
V gene: TRBV29-1
J gene: TRBJ2-6
CDR3 DNA: TGCAGCGTTGTTTTGTTGGCAGGGCCTCCTAACTCTGGGGCCAACGTCCTGACTTTC
CDR3 protein: CSVVLLAGPPNSGANVLTF

D gene: -
V gene: TRBV6-6
J gene: TRBJ2-3
CDR3 DNA: TGTGCCAGCAGTTACGGGGGAGGGACAGCCACAGATACGCAGTATTTT
CDR3 protein: CASSYGGGTATDTQYF

D gene: TRBD1
V gene: TRBV4-3
J gene: TRBJ2-5
CDR3 DNA: TGCGCCAGCAGCGTGGGACAGGAAGAGACCCAGTACTTC
CDR3 protein: CASSVGQEETQYF

D gene: TRBD1
V gene: TRBV28
J gene: TRBJ1-5
CDR3 DNA: TGTGCCAGCAGTCCACCACAGGGGGGGGGTCAGCCCCAGCATTTT
CDR3 protein: CASSPPQGGGQPQHF

D gene: -
V gene: TRBV5-6
J gene: TRBJ1-3
CDR3 DNA: TGTGCCAGCAGCGGTACAACTGGAAACACCATATATTTT
CDR3 protein: CASSGTTGNTIYF

D gene: -
V gene: TRBV6-5
J gene: TRBJ1-2
CDR3 DNA: TGTGCCAGCAGCTCCTTGGGTCCTAACTATGGCTACACCTTC
CDR3 protein: CASSSLGPNYGYTF

D gene: -
V gene: TRBV10-1
J gene: TRBJ1-1
CDR3 DNA: TGCGCCAGCAGTGAGTTGCTTGACACTGAAGCTTTCTTT
CDR3 protein: CASSELLDTEAFF

D gene: -
V gene: TRBV12-5
J gene: TRBJ2-2
CDR3 DNA: TGTGCTAGTGGTCCCGTAAACACCGGGGAGCTGTTTTTT
CDR3 protein: CASGPVNTGELFF

D gene: TRBD1
V gene: TRBV30
J gene: TRBJ1-3
CDR3 DNA: TGTGCCTGGGGACAGGGAAAAAGCACCATATATTTT
CDR3 protein: CAWGQGKSTIYF

D gene: -
V gene: TRBV9
J gene: TRBJ2-7
CDR3 DNA: TGTGCCAGCAGCGTAGCGTCGCAGACTTCAGCCTACGAGCAGTACTTC
CDR3 protein: CASSVASQTSAYEQYF

D gene: -
V gene: TRBV21-1
J gene: TRBJ1-5
CDR3 DNA: TGTGCCAGCAGCAAAGCATCAGGGGACGGCTATCAGCCCCAGCATTTT
CDR3 protein: CASSKASGDGYQPQHF

D gene: -
V gene: TRBV6-1
J gene: TRBJ1-5
CDR3 DNA: TGTGCCAGCAGCCGCGACCCGGTCAATCAGCCCCAGCATTTT
CDR3 protein: CASSRDPVNQPQHF

D gene: TRBD2
V gene: TRBV6-6
J gene: TRBJ2-2
CDR3 DNA: TGTGCCAGCAGCGGGACTAGCGGGCCGAACACCGGGGAGCTGTTTTTT
CDR3 protein: CASSGTSGPNTGELFF

D gene: -
V gene: TRBV18
J gene: TRBJ1-1
CDR3 DNA: TGTGCCAGCCGAACAGCGTTGAACACTGAAGCTTTCTTT
CDR3 protein: CASRTALNTEAFF

D gene: -
V gene: TRBV29-1
J gene: TRBJ2-7
CDR3 DNA: TGCAGCGTCAGCCACGGGTCTGGGATCTACGAGCAGTACTTC
CDR3 protein: CSVSHGSGIYEQYF

D gene: TRBD1
V gene: TRBV10-1
J gene: TRBJ2-7
CDR3 DNA: TGCGCCAGCAGAGGACAGGCCGCCTACGAGCAGTACTTC
CDR3 protein: CASRGQAAYEQYF

D gene: -
V gene: TRBV14
J gene: TRBJ2-7
CDR3 DNA: TGTGCCAGCAGCCAAGCCAGCGACGAGCAGTACTTC
CDR3 protein: CASSQASDEQYF

D gene: -
V gene: TRBV7-2
J gene: TRBJ2-1
CDR3 DNA: TGTGCCAGTACGTCCCCCATGGCGGAGCAGTTCTTC
CDR3 protein: CASTSPMAEQFF

D gene: TRBD1
V gene: TRBV9
J gene: TRBJ2-7
CDR3 DNA: TGTGCCAGCAGCGGGGAAACAGGGGGGTTCGAGCAGTACTTC
CDR3 protein: CASSGETGGFEQYF

D gene: -
V gene: TRBV6-5
J gene: TRBJ2-4
CDR3 DNA: TGTGCCAGCAGGACCGAGGGCGGCATTCAGTACTTC
CDR3 protein: CASRTEGGIQYF

D gene: -
V gene: TRBV7-2
J gene: TRBJ2-5
CDR3 DNA: TGTGCCAGCAGCTCCGTAGGGGAAAACCAAGAGACCCAGTACTTC
CDR3 protein: CASSSVGENQETQYF

D gene: -
V gene: TRBV14
J gene: TRBJ1-6
CDR3 DNA: TGTGCCAGCAGCCAAGTTGCGGGGGCGGACAATTCACCCCTCCACTTT
CDR3 protein: CASSQVAGADNSPLHF

D gene: TRBD1
V gene: TRBV7-2
J gene: TRBJ2-5
CDR3 DNA: TGTGCCAGCAGGAGAGGGACAGACCAAGAGACCCAGTACTTC
CDR3 protein: CASRRGTDQETQYF

D gene: TRBD1
V gene: TRBV2
J gene: TRBJ1-5
CDR3 DNA: TGTGCCAGCGAGGGACAGGGGAAAAATAGCAATCAGCCCCAGCATTTT
CDR3 protein: CASEGQGKNSNQPQHF

D gene: TRBD2
V gene: TRBV10-3
J gene: TRBJ2-3
CDR3 DNA: TGTGCCATCAGTGCGACTAGCGTGATAAGCACAGATACGCAGTATTTT
CDR3 protein: CAISATSVISTDTQYF

D gene: -
V gene: TRBV7-2
J gene: TRBJ2-3
CDR3 DNA: TGTGCCAGCAGCTTAGCTTACACAGATACGCAGTATTTT
CDR3 protein: CASSLAYTDTQYF